These 2 T cell receptor beta chains were sequenced from one sample in a study of identical twins. TCRdb used MiXCR to reprocess the 5' RACE reads, holding one entry per CDR3 protein. The table records 420,000 or so distinct CDR3 sequences, less than 20% of them present only once. The specimen sequenced was naive T cells sorted from blood. The receptors derive from a man in his fifties in good health.

The V call is TRBV7-2, the J call TRBJ2-1; no firm D call. Trimming stripped 0 bases from V and 6 bases from J, with 21 bases between. This CDR3 is built from 18 residues. The germline V gene encodes CDR1 SGHTA and CDR2 FQGNSA. The DNA of the CDR3 is TGTGCCAGCAGCTTAGCACATTTGGGCGCCGAGGCTCTCAATGAGCAGTTCTTC. It encodes CASSLAHLGAEALNEQFF.

This clonotype showed up many times. V is TRBV5-1 and J is TRBJ2-1; 8 bases line up with TRBD1. V lost 0 bases and J lost 8; bases outside the gene matches: 7. Germline V gene lookup returns CDR1 SGHRS and CDR2 YFSETQ. The CDR3 is 15 amino acids. In DNA, the CDR3 is TGCGCCAGCAGCTTGGCCCCGACAGGGGTGGATGAGCAGTTCTTC. Encoded protein: CASSLAPTGVDEQFF.